These T cell receptor beta chains were read from a single sample in a study of beta chain features in type 1 diabetes. Generated by immunoSEQ multiplex PCR, the TCRdb table keeps only in-frame clones and is missing some. The sample has 130,000 to 150,000 clones, about 13% seen once. The sample taken for sequencing was central memory CD4+ T cells from blood. All receptors derive from a man aged 18-30 years with type 1 diabetes. The CDR3 runs from the conserved cysteine through the conserved F or W. A D gene is named only where the DNA matches it firmly. Where a row states a size, it is once, few, many or the class of an expanded clone; other rows omit it.

TRBD2	TRBJ2-2	TRBV5-1	-	TGCGCCAGCAGCTCGACTAGCGCCGGGGAGCTGTTTTTT	CASSSTSAGELFF
TRBD1	TRBJ2-7	TRBV29-1	-	TGCAGCGTTGAAGGGGACAGGGTCTACGAGCAGTACTTC	CSVEGDRVYEQYF
-	TRBJ2-3	TRBV9	few	TGTGCCAGCAGCGTAGCTAGGTTGGAAGCAGGCTACACAGATACGCAGTATTTT	CASSVARLEAGYTDTQYF
-	TRBJ2-3	TRBV6-5	-	TGTGCCAGCAAAAAACAGGGCGCTAGCACAGATACGCAGTATTTT	CASKKQGASTDTQYF
-	TRBJ1-3	TRBV30	few	TGTGCCTGGGGTTTCGAGAGAGGCTCTGGAAACACCATATATTTT	CAWGFERGSGNTIYF
TRBD1	TRBJ1-1	TRBV7-9	-	TGTGCCAGCAGCTTAGGGACAGGGAGGAACACTGAAGCTTTCTTT	CASSLGTGRNTEAFF
-	TRBJ1-5	TRBV29-1	-	TGCAGCGTTGGGGAATTCAATCAGCCCCAGCATTTT	CSVGEFNQPQHF
-	TRBJ2-3	TRBV5-1	few	TGCGCCACCTCGGCCATATCCGCGGGCACAGATACGCAGTATTTT	CATSAISAGTDTQYF
TRBD1	TRBJ2-5	TRBV5-1	few	TGCGCCAGCAGCCCCGGGACAGGGGGCGGTGAGACCCAGTACTTC	CASSPGTGGGETQYF
-	TRBJ2-6	TRBV27	-	TGTGCCAGCAGCCAAAGGGTACGCTCCTCTGGGGCCAACGTCCTGACTTTC	CASSQRVRSSGANVLTF
TRBD2	TRBJ2-2	TRBV7-3	-	TGTGCCAGCAGCTTAACCGGTAGCGGGGGCAACACCGGGGAGCTGTTTTTT	CASSLTGSGGNTGELFF
-	TRBJ2-2	TRBV11-2	few	TGTGCCAGCAGCCTGGTCCAGGGAGGAACCGGGGAGCTGTTTTTT	CASSLVQGGTGELFF
-	TRBJ2-7	TRBV7-8	few	TGTGCCAGCAGCTTACTGGACGGGGACTACGAGCAGTACTTC	CASSLLDGDYEQYF
-	TRBJ1-5	TRBV28	-	TGTGCCAGCACAAAGGGCGTTCAGCCCCAGCATTTT	CASTKGVQPQHF
-	TRBJ1-6	TRBV19	few	TGTGCCAGTAGTGGGCAGGGAGGTCCAAATTCACCCCTCCACTTT	CASSGQGGPNSPLHF
-	TRBJ1-1	TRBV2	-	TGTGCCAGCAGTGAAGGTGGACTTATGAACACTGAAGCTTTCTTT	CASSEGGLMNTEAFF
-	TRBJ1-1	TRBV29-1	-	TGCAGCGTCGGGGCCCATAATGAAGCTTTCTTT	CSVGAHNEAFF
-	TRBJ1-6	TRBV21-1	-	TGTGCCAGCAGCCCGAGAGGACAGGGGGATAGTTCACCCCTCCACTTT	CASSPRGQGDSSPLHF
-	TRBJ1-1	TRBV12-5	-	TGTGCTAGTGGTCCGGACAGAAACATTGAAGCTTTCTTT	CASGPDRNIEAFF
-	TRBJ1-1	TRBV6-6	-	TGTGCCAGCAGTTATTTGGAGGGGAACACTGAAGCTTTCTTT	CASSYLEGNTEAFF
TRBD2	TRBJ2-6	TRBV27	few	TGTGCCAGCAGACGGGGGGCTGGGGCCAACGTCCTGACTTTC	CASRRGAGANVLTF
-	TRBJ2-3	TRBV5-1	-	TGCGCCAGCAGCTTGTCGGTCCCTAGTGATACGCAGTATTTT	CASSLSVPSDTQYF
TRBD1	TRBJ2-7	TRBV5-1	-	TGCGCCAGCTCCGACAGGGGAGGCTCCTACGAGCAGTACTTC	CASSDRGGSYEQYF
-	TRBJ2-7	TRBV18	many	TGTGCCAGCTCACCACTAGCAGCCTCCTACGAGCAGTACTTC	CASSPLAASYEQYF
TRBD2	TRBJ2-7	TRBV28	-	TGTGCCAGCTCTACCCCTAGCGGACCCTACGAGCAGTACTTC	CASSTPSGPYEQYF
-	TRBJ2-7	TRBV28	-	TGTGCCAGCAGTCGTCAGGGGCGCAGCGAGCAGTACTTC	CASSRQGRSEQYF
-	TRBJ2-3	TRBV5-4	few	TGTGCCAGCAGCTTGCCGAGTAGGAGGTCTAGCACAGATACGCAGTATTTT	CASSLPSRRSSTDTQYF
-	TRBJ2-1	TRBV25-1	-	TGTGCCAGCAGGGGTCTCCTAAGTGGAGATGAGCAGTTCTTC	CASRGLLSGDEQFF
-	TRBJ1-2	TRBV5-1	many	TGCGCCAGCAGCTTGGACAGGGAGAACACCTTC	CASSLDRENTF
-	TRBJ2-1	TRBV29-1	-	TGCAGCGTTGGATGGGGGATCAGCTCCTACAATGAGCAGTTCTTC	CSVGWGISSYNEQFF
-	TRBJ1-4	TRBV5-4	-	TGTGCCAGCAGCTTGGAGTCTAATGAAAAACTGTTTTTT	CASSLESNEKLFF
-	TRBJ2-5	TRBV15	-	TGTGCCACCAGCCCCAACAGGGTAGGGGGAGAGACCCAGTACTTC	CATSPNRVGGETQYF
-	TRBJ2-7	TRBV6-1	-	TGTGCCAGCACTATATCCTCCGGGGTCTCCTACGAGCAGTACTTC	CASTISSGVSYEQYF
TRBD1	TRBJ1-2	TRBV9	few	TGTGCCAGCAGCGGACAGGGCCGGAACTATGGCTACACCTTC	CASSGQGRNYGYTF
TRBD1	TRBJ1-2	TRBV29-1	-	TGCAGCGTTGTCGGGGACAGGAAAGCTAACTATGGCTACACCTTC	CSVVGDRKANYGYTF
TRBD1	TRBJ1-1	TRBV6-5	-	TGTGCCAGCAGTTCTACAGGGGTGGGAGCTTTCTTT	CASSSTGVGAFF
TRBD2	TRBJ2-3	TRBV7-8	few	TGTGCCAGCAACAGCGGGAGATCAGATACGCAGTATTTT	CASNSGRSDTQYF
TRBD2	TRBJ2-2	TRBV4-1	-	TGCGCCAGCAGCCAAGGCCCTAGCGGGGAGACCGGGGAGCTGTTTTTT	CASSQGPSGETGELFF
-	TRBJ2-5	TRBV28	-	TGTGCCAGCACGAAAGTTAAAGAGACCCAGTACTTC	CASTKVKETQYF
-	TRBJ1-2	TRBV7-9	-	TGTGCCAGCAGCTTCGGAGGGACGGGTGGCTACACCTTC	CASSFGGTGGYTF
TRBD1	TRBJ1-1	TRBV5-1	-	TGCGCCAGCAGCTTCCAGGGGGCTGGAACTGAAGCTTTCTTT	CASSFQGAGTEAFF
-	TRBJ2-7	TRBV5-1	few	TGCGCCAGCAGTGTATCAGGGACCAGCTCCTACGAGCAGTACTTC	CASSVSGTSSYEQYF
-	TRBJ2-3	TRBV2	-	TGTGCCAGCAGTGAAATGCTTCTCACAGATACGCAGTATTTT	CASSEMLLTDTQYF
-	TRBJ1-2	TRBV29-1	few	TGCAGTACGACACCGACAGGCTCGAACTATGGCTACACCTTC	CSTTPTGSNYGYTF
-	TRBJ1-4	TRBV9	many	TGTGCCAGCAGCGTAACCCCCAGGGGAACAGATGAAAAACTGTTTTTT	CASSVTPRGTDEKLFF